This is a list of T cell receptor beta chains from one sample in a study of technical replicates of blood from several donors. Using immunoSEQ multiplex PCR, the repertoire was profiled, and TCRdb retains in-frame clones only, with some absent. The sample carries about 95,000 clones, 90% to 95% recorded once. The sample taken for sequencing was T cells isolated from PBMCs. Receptors were obtained from a human donor in good health. Each CDR3 is given with its conserved first and last residue. D genes are given only for firm matches.

>TRBJ2-7|-|TRBV11-3
TGTGCCAGCGCAGTCTCCTACGAGCAGTACTTC
CASAVSYEQYF
>TRBJ2-7|-|TRBV6-6
TGTGCCAGCAGTCTTTCTAACGTGATATACGAGCAGTACTTC
CASSLSNVIYEQYF
>TRBJ2-5|TRBD2|TRBV10-2
TGCGCCAGCAGTGAAGGTGGGACTAGCGGGGGGTACCAAGAGACCCAGTACTTC
CASSEGGTSGGYQETQYF
>TRBJ1-5|-|TRBV4-1
TGCGCCAGCAGCCAAGAAGGGGTATCCCTAAAAAATCAGCCCCAGCATTTT
CASSQEGVSLKNQPQHF
>TRBJ1-1|TRBD1|TRBV6-1
TGTGCCAGCAGTGAAAGGACAGGACTAAACACTGAAGCTTTCTTT
CASSERTGLNTEAFF
>TRBJ2-3|-|TRBV7-3
TGTGCCAGCAGCTTAGTCGGGTTAAGCACAGATACGCAGTATTTT
CASSLVGLSTDTQYF
>TRBJ1-1|-|TRBV6-1
TGTGCCAGCAGTGACCCGGGGGGGCCGAACACTGAAGCTTTCTTT
CASSDPGGPNTEAFF
>TRBJ2-1|TRBD1|TRBV4-3
TGCGCCAGCAGCCTCGGGACAGGGGACGGTGAGCAGTTCTTC
CASSLGTGDGEQFF
>TRBJ1-5|-|TRBV30
TGTGCCTGGTCGTTTTACGGGTTTCAGCCCCAGCATTTT
CAWSFYGFQPQHF
>TRBJ1-1|TRBD1|TRBV27
TGTGCCAGCAGGTACAGAGGACAGGGTCGAAGAGCTTTCTTT
CASRYRGQGRRAFF
>TRBJ2-1|-|TRBV7-2
TGTGCCAGCAGCTTAGGTCGGGACAATGAGCAGTTCTTC
CASSLGRDNEQFF
>TRBJ2-1|TRBD2|TRBV5-4
TGTGCCAGCAGCTCGGGGGGGGGACTAGCGGGATACAATGAGCAGTTCTTC
CASSSGGGLAGYNEQFF
>TRBJ1-1|-|TRBV7-3
TGTGCCAGCAGCTTTGCCCGGGACACTGAAGCTTTCTTT
CASSFARDTEAFF